One sample yielded the 5 T cell receptor beta chains listed below, sequenced in a study of T-cell memory formation after mild COVID-19. One entry per CDR3 protein, called by TCRdb with MiXCR from the 5' RACE reads. The sample consists of some 150,000 distinct CDR3 sequences, 11% to 15% of them appearing once. The sample taken for sequencing was PBMCs or a T cell subset sorted from them (not recorded which). The receptor set was obtained from an adult woman who had mild COVID-19 (a few samples of this study predate the infection). Cell type and time point are not known.

This clonotype was observed a few times. V and J are TRBV28 and TRBJ2-1; D is undetermined. The CDR3 consists of 15 residues. CDR1 and CDR2 (germline): MDHEN, SYDVKM. Between the trimmed V and J ends, which lost 3 bases and 0 bases, there was a span of 9 bases. As DNA, the CDR3 is TGTGCCAGCAGTTTTGGTTCGAGCTCCTACAATGAGCAGTTCTTC. As protein: CASSFGSSSYNEQFF.

In this sample, this clonotype turned up a few times. This chain uses TRBV7-3 with TRBJ2-1; TRBD2 agrees at 7 bases. The V and J ends lost 2 bases and 8 bases, in that order; junction bases with no gene match: 6. The V gene's germline CDR1 is SGHTA and CDR2 FQGTGA. The CDR3 totals 14 residues. The CDR3 nucleotides read TGTGCCAGCAGCTTAGGTGCGGGAGTTGATGAGCAGTTCTTC. It translates to CASSLGAGVDEQFF. The full variable domain, with the rest looked up from reference TRBV7-3 and TRBJ2-1, is GAGVSQTPSNKVTEKGKYVELRCDPISGHTALYWYRQSLGQGPEFLIYFQGTGAADDSGLPNDRFFAVRPEGSVSTLKIQRTERGDSAVYLCASSLGAGVDEQFFGPGTRLTVL.

This clonotype was counted a few times. V gene TRBV5-1 combines with J gene TRBJ1-1; TRBD1 is a possible D gene (5 bases). This CDR3 has 14 residues. The V gene's germline CDR1 is SGHRS and CDR2 YFSETQ. V was cut by 5 bases and J by 3 bases, with 14 bases left in between. CDR3 coding DNA: TGCGCCAGCAGTACGGTCTCGGGGGACACTGAAGCTTTCTTT. Amino acids: CASSTVSGDTEAFF.

This clonotype rates as medium-sized. The chain is built from TRBV5-4 and TRBJ1-1; D not resolved. The V gene lost 0 bases and the J gene lost 3 bases, with 12 bases spanning the gap. Per the germline V gene, CDR1 is SGHNT and CDR2 is YYREEE (reference sequence). The CDR3 covers 15 residues. DNA for the CDR3: TGTGCCAGCAGCTTGGAAAAGGCCTTTGACACTGAAGCTTTCTTT. Translated, it gives CASSLEKAFDTEAFF.

This clonotype has at least ten counts. The V gene is TRBV2, the J gene TRBJ2-7; no firm D call. The germline V gene has CDR1 SNHLY and CDR2 FYNNEI. CDR3 length: 11 amino acids. Deletions cut 5 bases from V and 3 bases from J, with 5 bases between. Written as DNA, the CDR3 is TGTGCCAGCAGTAATGACTACGAGCAGTACTTC. Protein product: CASSNDYEQYF.